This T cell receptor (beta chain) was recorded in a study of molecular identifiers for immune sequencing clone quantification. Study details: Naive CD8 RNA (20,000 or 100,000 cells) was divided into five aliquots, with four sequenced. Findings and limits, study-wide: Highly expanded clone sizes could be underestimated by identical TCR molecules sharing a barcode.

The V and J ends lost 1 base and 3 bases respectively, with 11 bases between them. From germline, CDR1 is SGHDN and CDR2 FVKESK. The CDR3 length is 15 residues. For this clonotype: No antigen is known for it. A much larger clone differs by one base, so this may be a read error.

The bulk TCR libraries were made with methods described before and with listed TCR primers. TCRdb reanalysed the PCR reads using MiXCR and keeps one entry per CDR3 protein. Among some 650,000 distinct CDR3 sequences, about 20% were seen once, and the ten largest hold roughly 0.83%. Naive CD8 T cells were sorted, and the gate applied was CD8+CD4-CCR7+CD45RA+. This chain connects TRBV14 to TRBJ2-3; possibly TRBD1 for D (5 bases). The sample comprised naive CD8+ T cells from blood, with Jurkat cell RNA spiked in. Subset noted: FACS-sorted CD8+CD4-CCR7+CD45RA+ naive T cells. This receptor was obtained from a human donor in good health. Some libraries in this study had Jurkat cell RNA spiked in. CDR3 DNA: TGTGCCAGCAGCCAAGTGGCACCAGGGACAGATACGCAGTATTTT. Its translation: CASSQVAPGTDTQYF.